This T cell receptor (beta chain) appears in the sequencing data of a study of blood T cell repertoires in COVID-19. This CDR3 comprises 12 residues. Germline trimming cut 6 bases from V and 9 bases from J; bases unmatched to any gene: 6. Germline CDR1 and CDR2: MNHEY and SVGAGI. This table comes from immunoSEQ multiplex PCR, and its TCRdb copy is limited to in-frame clones, with some not included. Here the sample spans around 200,000 clones, just under 80% being singletons. Points on this clone: The same CDR3 also results from other DNA sequences found in this sample.

The rearrangement links TRBV6-5 to TRBJ2-7; 9 bases align to TRBD1. Sequencing input: peripheral blood. The sequence derives from a woman older than 75 with active or convalescent COVID-19. The CDR3 DNA reads TGTGCCAGCAGCCCGGGACAGGGACGGCAGTACTTC. The encoded protein is CASSPGQGRQYF.